This T cell receptor (beta chain) comes out of a study of OX40 agonist ivuxolimab in advanced cancers. Study background: Of the participants, around 43% had some prior anti-PD-1, anti-PD-L1 or anti-CTLA-4 therapy, which was allowed. Notes on the study in general: Low normalized T-cell clonal expansion was additionally recorded for some nonresponders. More expanded clones were found, on average, in CD8+ than in CD4+ T cells.

With 1 base removed from V and 3 bases from J, the gap between germline ends came to 13 bases. Germline assignment: CDR1 SGHNT and CDR2 YYREEE (reference sequence). The CDR3 contains 16 residues. TCRdb's table, derived via immunoSEQ multiplex PCR, lists solely in-frame clones and lacks some. Of about 100,000 clones detected, approximately 89% appear once; the ten largest clones hold roughly 0.53%. As for this clone: Its target is unknown.

The gene calls are TRBV5-4 and TRBJ2-2; a possible D gene is TRBD2 (6 bases). The sample consisted of CD4+ or CD8+ T cells sorted from blood, taken in a trial of the OX40 agonist ivuxolimab. The source is an adult with an advanced solid tumor such as melanoma, head and neck, liver or kidney cancer. The CDR3 DNA sequence: TGTGCCAGCAGCTTGTTCGGGAGAAGGGACACCGGGGAGCTGTTTTTT. Translated: CASSLFGRRDTGELFF.